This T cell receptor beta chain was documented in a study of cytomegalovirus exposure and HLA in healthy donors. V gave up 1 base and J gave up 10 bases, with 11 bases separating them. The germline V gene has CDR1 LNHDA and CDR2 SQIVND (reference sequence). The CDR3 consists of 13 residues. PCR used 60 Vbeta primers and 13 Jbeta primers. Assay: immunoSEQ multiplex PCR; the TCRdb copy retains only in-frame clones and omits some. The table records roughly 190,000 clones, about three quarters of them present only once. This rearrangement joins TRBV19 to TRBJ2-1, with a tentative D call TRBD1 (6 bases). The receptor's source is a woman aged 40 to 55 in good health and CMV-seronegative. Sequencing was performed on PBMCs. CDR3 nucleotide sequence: TGTGCCAGTAGTATAGGACAGGTGGGGGAGCAGTTCTTC. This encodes CASSIGQVGEQFF.